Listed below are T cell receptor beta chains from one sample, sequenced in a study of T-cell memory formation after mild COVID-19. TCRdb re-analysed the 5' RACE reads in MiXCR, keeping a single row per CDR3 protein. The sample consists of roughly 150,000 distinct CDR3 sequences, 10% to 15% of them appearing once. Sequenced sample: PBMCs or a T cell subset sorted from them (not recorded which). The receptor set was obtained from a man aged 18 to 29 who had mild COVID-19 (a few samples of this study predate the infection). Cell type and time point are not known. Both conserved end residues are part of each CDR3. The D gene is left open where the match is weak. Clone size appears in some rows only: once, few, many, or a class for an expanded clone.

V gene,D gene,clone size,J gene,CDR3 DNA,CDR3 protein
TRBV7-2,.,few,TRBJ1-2,TGTGCCACCTCGGGGCAGGTCTATGACTACACCTTC,CATSGQVYDYTF
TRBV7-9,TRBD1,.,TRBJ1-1,TGTGCCAGCAGCCTGCAACAGGGGCCTAACACTGAAGCTTTCTTT,CASSLQQGPNTEAFF
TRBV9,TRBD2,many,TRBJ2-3,TGTGCCAGCAGCCCATCCTGGGAGGGAGATACGCAGTATTTT,CASSPSWEGDTQYF
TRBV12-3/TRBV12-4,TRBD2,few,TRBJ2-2,TGTGCCAGCATTCCGGGGGGGAGAGCCACCGGGGAGCTGTTTTTT,CASIPGGRATGELFF
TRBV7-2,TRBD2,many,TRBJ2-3,TGTGCCAGCAGCTCGTACTCGGGGGGACTCACAGATACGCAGTATTTT,CASSSYSGGLTDTQYF
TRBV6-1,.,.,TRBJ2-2,TGTGCCAGCGCAATCTCCGCAACCGGGGAGCTGTTTTTT,CASAISATGELFF
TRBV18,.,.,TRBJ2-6,TGTGCCAGCTCACCAGATCCTGGGGCCGACGTCCTGACTTTC,CASSPDPGADVLTF
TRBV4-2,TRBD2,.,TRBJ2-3,TGTGCCAGCAGCCAGGCGGGGGGCACCAGCACAGATACGCAGTATTTT,CASSQAGGTSTDTQYF
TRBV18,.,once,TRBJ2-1,TGTGCCAGCTCACCAAGTGGCAGGGCGTCCTACAATGAGCAGTTCTTC,CASSPSGRASYNEQFF
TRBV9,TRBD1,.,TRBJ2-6,TGTGCCAGCAGCTTCAGACAGGGTCCCGGGGCCAACGTCCTGACTTTC,CASSFRQGPGANVLTF
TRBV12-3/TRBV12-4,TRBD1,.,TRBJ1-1,TGTGCCAGCAGGTTCCTGGACAGGGACACTGAAGCTTTCTTT,CASRFLDRDTEAFF
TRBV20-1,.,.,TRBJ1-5,TGCAGTGCTAGAGATCAGGAGGCTCAGCCCCAGCATTTT,CSARDQEAQPQHF
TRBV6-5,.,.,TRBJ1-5,TGTGCCAGCAGACAAGGAGGGACGGGTCAGCCCCAGCATTTT,CASRQGGTGQPQHF
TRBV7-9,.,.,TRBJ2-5,TGTGCCAGCAGCTTCCGAATGGGGACAAGCCAAGAGACCCAGTACTTC,CASSFRMGTSQETQYF
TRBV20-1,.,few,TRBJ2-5,TGCAGTGCTATGAGATCCCTTCAGGTGGGATGGGTCCGAGAGACCCAGTACTTC,CSAMRSLQVGWVRETQYF
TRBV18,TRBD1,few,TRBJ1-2,TGTGCCAGCTCACCAGGGGGACAGACCTATGGCTACACCTTC,CASSPGGQTYGYTF
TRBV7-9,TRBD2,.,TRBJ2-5,TGTGCCAGCAGCTGGGGGGGGGAGGAGACCCAGTACTTC,CASSWGGEETQYF
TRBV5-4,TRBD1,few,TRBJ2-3,TGTGCCATCCGGGACAGGGCAACAGATACGCAGTATTTT,CAIRDRATDTQYF
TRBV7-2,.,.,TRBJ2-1,TGTGCCAGCAGCCCCCGAGGGGCGGCGAACAATGAGCAGTTCTTC,CASSPRGAANNEQFF
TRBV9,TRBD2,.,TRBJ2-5,TGTGCCAGCAGCGTATTGGGGGGGTCAGAGACCCAGTACTTC,CASSVLGGSETQYF
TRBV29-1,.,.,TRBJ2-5,TGCAGCGTTGGGCCGGGGGCGACTCGGGGAGAGACCCAGTACTTC,CSVGPGATRGETQYF
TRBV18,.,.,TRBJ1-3,TGTGCCAGCTCACCGGCAGCGAGCTCTGGAAACACCATATATTTT,CASSPAASSGNTIYF
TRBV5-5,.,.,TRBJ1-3,TGTGCCAGCAGCATGCCTGGCAATCCTGGAAACACCATATATTTT,CASSMPGNPGNTIYF
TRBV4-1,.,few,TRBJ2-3,TGCGCCAGCAGCCAAGTTCCAGCCGCTAGCACAGATACGCAGTATTTT,CASSQVPAASTDTQYF
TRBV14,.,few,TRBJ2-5,TGTGCCAGCAGCCCCAGGGTCGTGGAGACCCAGTACTTC,CASSPRVVETQYF
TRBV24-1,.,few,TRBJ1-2,TGTGCCACCAGTGATTCCGGGGCGGGAAACTATGGCTACACCTTC,CATSDSGAGNYGYTF
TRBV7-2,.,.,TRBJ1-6,TGTGCCAGCAGCCCTACTTCCCGGTCACCCCTCCACTTT,CASSPTSRSPLHF
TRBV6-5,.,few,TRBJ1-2,TGTGCCAGCAGTTACAGCGGGCAGGGTTATGGCTACACCTTC,CASSYSGQGYGYTF
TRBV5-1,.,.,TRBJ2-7,TGCGCCAGCAGCCCCTCGGCGGGGAACTACGAGCAGTACTTC,CASSPSAGNYEQYF
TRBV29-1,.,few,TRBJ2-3,TGCAGCGGGACCACGGGACCTGGGACAGATACGCAGTATTTT,CSGTTGPGTDTQYF
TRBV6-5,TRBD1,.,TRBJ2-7,TGTGCCAGCAGACAGGGACAGGGTCGTAACGAGCAGTACTTC,CASRQGQGRNEQYF
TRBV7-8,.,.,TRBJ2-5,TGTGCCAGCAGCTTAGGGAGGAGGGCGCGGAAAGAGACCCAGTACTTC,CASSLGRRARKETQYF
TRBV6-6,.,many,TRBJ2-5,TGTGCCAGCGGCGCGAGGCTCCAAGAGACCCAGTACTTC,CASGARLQETQYF
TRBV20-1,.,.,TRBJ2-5,TGCAGTGCTGCCCCCGCCCTCGGGGGCCAAGAGACCCAGTACTTC,CSAAPALGGQETQYF
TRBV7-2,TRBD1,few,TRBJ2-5,TGTGCCAGCAGCTGGGACAGGAGGAAGACCCAGTACTTC,CASSWDRRKTQYF
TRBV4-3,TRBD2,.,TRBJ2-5,TGCGCCAGCAGCCAAGATCGCACCGGGACTAGCGCAGAGACCCAGTACTTC,CASSQDRTGTSAETQYF
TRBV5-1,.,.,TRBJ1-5,TGCGCCAGCAGCTTGGGCTGGGGTAGTCAGCCCCAGCATTTT,CASSLGWGSQPQHF
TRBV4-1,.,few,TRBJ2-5,TGCGCCAGCAGCCAAGATCGGGAAGAGAGAGGTTTTTTCTTC,CASSQDREERGFFF
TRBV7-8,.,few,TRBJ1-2,TGTGCCAGCAGCTTAGCCGTAGCGATTAGGGCCTTC,CASSLAVAIRAF